This TCR beta chain was documented in a study of blood T cell repertoires in COVID-19. At the level of the study: Collection of acute and convalescent COVID-19 samples took place in the United States, Italy and Spain. In each case, the material was cDNA or gDNA derived from T cells, B-cell-depleted T cells, or PBMCs.

The CDR3 extends over 14 amino acids. Germline V lookup: CDR1 PRHDT, CDR2 FYEKMQ (reference sequence). Concerning this clone itself: The germline gene is not matched at one end of the junction; a read error may be the cause.

Authors' analysis steps: How many nucleated cells were present was estimated from reference gene primer amplification. The table came from immunoSEQ multiplex PCR; TCRdb's copy has only in-frame clones and leaves some out. That table is the source of V, J and clone size, and D and trimming were worked out from the DNA. The sample has 250,000 or so clones; 88% are singletons. The material sequenced was peripheral blood. The chain employs TRBV13 and TRBJ1-5, with no clear D. The TCR sequence derives from a man older than 75 with acute or convalescent COVID-19. The CDR3 coding sequence is TGTGCCAGCAGCCTAGGGTGGAGGAATCAGCCCCAGCATTTT. Protein: CASSLGWRNQPQHF.